One sample yielded the 7 T cell receptor beta chains listed below, sequenced in a study of cytotoxic CD8 clonotypes in ibrutinib-treated CLL (dated by TCRdb to 2020 to 2023). The time point label corresponds to: progressive disease on ibrutinib. Receptor amplification or capture employed the immunoSEQ multiplex PCR assay. TCRdb obtained this table from immuneACCESS and retained in-frame rearrangements with V and J assigned. These tables miss some clones; where compared with another copy, unresolved V genes account for less than half of the shortfall, and the remainder is unexplained. For this sample there are 150,000 to 200,000 clones; 70% to 90% appear just once. The top ten hold around 3% of the sample. This sample comprised PBMCs, obtained at disease progression, from a patient treated with ibrutinib. These receptors were taken from a human donor with chronic lymphocytic leukemia.

The rearrangement links TRBV27 to TRBJ2-1; 15 bases map to TRBD2. Germline CDR1 is MNHEY and CDR2 is SMNVEV (reference sequence). V shed 1 base, J shed 4 bases, and the junction held 2 bases outside the gene matches. This CDR3 comprises 17 residues. CDR3 in DNA: TGTGCCAGCAGTTTATTCGGACTAGCGGGAGGGTACAATGAGCAGTTCTTC. Protein product: CASSLFGLAGGYNEQFF.

The rearrangement links TRBV27 to TRBJ2-2; D remains unclear. The V gene's germline CDR1 is MNHEY and CDR2 SMNVEV (reference sequence). This CDR3 is built from 14 residues. V lost 6 bases to trimming and J lost 3 bases, with 11 bases between them. DNA for the CDR3: TGTGCCAGCAGCCCGACCGGTTACACCGGGGAGCTGTTTTTT. Its translation is CASSPTGYTGELFF.

The chain recombines TRBV5-6 with TRBJ2-3; D gene unclear. The CDR3 extends over 14 amino acids. The ends were cut back, 0 bases at V and 4 bases at J, with 9 bases in the middle. Germline V gene data show CDR1 as SGHDT and CDR2 as YYEEEE. CDR3 DNA sequence: TGTGCCAGCAGCTTGGAAGGGTTTGCAGATACGCAGTATTTT. Its translation is CASSLEGFADTQYF.

The genes are TRBV19 and TRBJ2-1, with D uncertain. Germline V gene data show CDR1 as LNHDA and CDR2 as SQIVND (reference sequence). Trimming took 6 bases from V and 8 from J, leaving 11 bases between them. CDR3 length: 12 amino acids. CDR3 in DNA: TGTGCCAGTAGCCAATACACTGATGAGCAGTTCTTC. It translates to CASSQYTDEQFF.

The rearrangement uses TRBV11-2 and TRBJ2-7; TRBD1 is a possible D gene (8 bases). The V gene's germline CDR1 is SGHAT and CDR2 FQNNGV. There are 17 residues in the CDR3. V lost 2 bases and J lost 0, with 17 bases in between. CDR3 DNA sequence: TGTGCCAGCAGCTTAACACAGGGGGACTATAACTCCTACGAGCAGTACTTC. Protein sequence: CASSLTQGDYNSYEQYF.

The V and J genes are TRBV28 and TRBJ1-1; the D gene is possibly TRBD1 (6 bases). The CDR3 is 14 residues long. Trimming stripped 11 bases from V and 3 bases from J, with 19 bases between. The germline gives CDR1 MDHEN, CDR2 SYDVKM. CDR3 in DNA: TGTGCCTTACGCTTGGGGGGCTTCGACACTGAAGCTTTCTTT. Protein product: CALRLGGFDTEAFF.

The gene calls are TRBV9 and TRBJ2-7; TRBD2 matches at 9 bases. V shed 0 bases, J shed 5 bases, and the junction held 6 bases outside the gene matches. The CDR3 is 15 residues long. CDR1 SGDLS and CDR2 YYNGEE come from the germline V gene. CDR3 nucleotide sequence: TGTGCCAGCAGCGTAGCCCCTAGCGGGGAACACGAGCAGTACTTC. It translates to CASSVAPSGEHEQYF.